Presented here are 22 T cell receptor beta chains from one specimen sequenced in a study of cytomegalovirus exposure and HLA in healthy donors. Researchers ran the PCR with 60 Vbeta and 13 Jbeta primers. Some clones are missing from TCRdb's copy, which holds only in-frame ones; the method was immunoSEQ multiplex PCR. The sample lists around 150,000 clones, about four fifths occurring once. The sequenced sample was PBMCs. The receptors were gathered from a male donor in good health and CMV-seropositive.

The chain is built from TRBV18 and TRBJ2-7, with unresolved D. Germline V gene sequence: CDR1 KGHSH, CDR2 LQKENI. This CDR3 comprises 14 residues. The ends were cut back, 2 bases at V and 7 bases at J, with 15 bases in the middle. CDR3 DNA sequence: TGTGCCAGCTCACCAGGTGACGGAGCAAGGGAGCAGTACTTC. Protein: CASSPGDGAREQYF.

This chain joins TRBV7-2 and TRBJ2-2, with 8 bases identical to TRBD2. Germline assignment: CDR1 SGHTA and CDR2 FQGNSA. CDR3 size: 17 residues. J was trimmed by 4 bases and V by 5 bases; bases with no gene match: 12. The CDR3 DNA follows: TGTGCCAGCAGCGCCAAACCGGGGGGGCACCCCACCGGGGAGCTGTTTTTT. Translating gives CASSAKPGGHPTGELFF.

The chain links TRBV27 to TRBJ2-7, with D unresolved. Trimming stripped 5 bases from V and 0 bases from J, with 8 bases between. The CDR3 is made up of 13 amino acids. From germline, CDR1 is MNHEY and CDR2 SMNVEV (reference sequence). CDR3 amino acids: CASSQESSYEQYF. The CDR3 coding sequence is TGTGCCAGCAGTCAGGAAAGCTCCTACGAGCAGTACTTC.

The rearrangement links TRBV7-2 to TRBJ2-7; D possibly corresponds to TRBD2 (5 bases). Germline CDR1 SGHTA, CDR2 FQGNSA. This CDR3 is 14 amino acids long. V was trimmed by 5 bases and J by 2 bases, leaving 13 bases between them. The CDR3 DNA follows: TGTGCCAGCAGCCCTCTGGACTGGGCCTACGAGCAGTACTTC. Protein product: CASSPLDWAYEQYF.

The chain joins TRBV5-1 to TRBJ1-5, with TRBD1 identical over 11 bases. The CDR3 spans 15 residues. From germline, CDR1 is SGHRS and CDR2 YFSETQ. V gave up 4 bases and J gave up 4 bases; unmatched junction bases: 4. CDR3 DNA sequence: TGCGCCAGCAGCGTAGGGACAGGGGGAAATCAGCCCCAGCATTTT. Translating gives CASSVGTGGNQPQHF.

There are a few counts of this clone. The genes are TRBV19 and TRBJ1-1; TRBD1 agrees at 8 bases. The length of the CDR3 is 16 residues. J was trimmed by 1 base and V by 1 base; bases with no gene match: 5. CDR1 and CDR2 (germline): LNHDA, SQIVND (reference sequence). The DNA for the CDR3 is TGTGCCAGTAGTATAGCGGACAGGGTGAGGAACACTGAAGCTTTCTTT. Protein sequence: CASSIADRVRNTEAFF.

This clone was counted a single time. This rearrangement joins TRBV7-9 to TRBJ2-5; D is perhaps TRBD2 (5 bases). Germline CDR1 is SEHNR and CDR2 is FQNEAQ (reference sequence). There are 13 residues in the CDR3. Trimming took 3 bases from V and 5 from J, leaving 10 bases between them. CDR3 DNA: TGTGCCAGCAGCTTTGGACTGGGGGAGACCCAGTACTTC. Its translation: CASSFGLGETQYF.

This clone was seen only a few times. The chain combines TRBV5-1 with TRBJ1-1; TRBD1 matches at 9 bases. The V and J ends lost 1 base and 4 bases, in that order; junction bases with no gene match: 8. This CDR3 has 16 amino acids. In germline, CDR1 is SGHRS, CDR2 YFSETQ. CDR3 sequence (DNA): TGCGCCAGCAGCTTGATGACAGGGGGGACGGGCACTGAAGCTTTCTTT. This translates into CASSLMTGGTGTEAFF.

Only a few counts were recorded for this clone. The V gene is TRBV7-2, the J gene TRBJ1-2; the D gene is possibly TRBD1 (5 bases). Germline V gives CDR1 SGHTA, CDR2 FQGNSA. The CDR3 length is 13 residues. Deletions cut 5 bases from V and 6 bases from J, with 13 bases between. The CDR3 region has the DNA TGTGCCAGCAGCCCACGCAGGGCTGATGGCTACACCTTC. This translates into CASSPRRADGYTF.

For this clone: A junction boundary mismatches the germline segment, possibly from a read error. The CDR3 DNA reads as TGTGCCAGCAGCTTTAGGACATCAGCCAAAAACAGTCAGTACTTC. It yields the protein CASSFRTSAKNSQYF. The genes are TRBV5-6 and TRBJ2-4, with a possible D match to TRBD1 (5 bases). This CDR3 is built from 15 residues. Germline values: CDR1 SGHDT, CDR2 YYEEEE.

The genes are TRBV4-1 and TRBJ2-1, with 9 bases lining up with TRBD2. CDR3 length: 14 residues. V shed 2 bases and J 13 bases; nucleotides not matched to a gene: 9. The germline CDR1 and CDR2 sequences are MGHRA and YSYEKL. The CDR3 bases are TGCGCCAGCAGCCAACCCACGACTAGCGGAATCCAGTTCTTC. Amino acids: CASSQPTTSGIQFF.

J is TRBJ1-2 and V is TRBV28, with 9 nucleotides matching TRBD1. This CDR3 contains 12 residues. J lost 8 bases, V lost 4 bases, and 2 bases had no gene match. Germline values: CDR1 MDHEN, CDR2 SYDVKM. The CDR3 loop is CASSSQGAGYTF. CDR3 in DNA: TGTGCCAGCAGTTCACAGGGGGCGGGCTACACCTTC.

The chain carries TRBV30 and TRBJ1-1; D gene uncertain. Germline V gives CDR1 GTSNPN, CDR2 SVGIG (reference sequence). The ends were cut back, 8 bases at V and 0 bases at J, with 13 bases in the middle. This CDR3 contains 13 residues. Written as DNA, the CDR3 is TGTGCCGCGATGGGCCTTTTGAACACTGAAGCTTTCTTT. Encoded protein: CAAMGLLNTEAFF.

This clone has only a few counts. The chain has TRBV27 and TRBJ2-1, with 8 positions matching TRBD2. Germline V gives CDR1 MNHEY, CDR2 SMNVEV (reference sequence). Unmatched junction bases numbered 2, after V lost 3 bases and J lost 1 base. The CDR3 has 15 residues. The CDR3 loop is CASSLIAGSYNEQFF. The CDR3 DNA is TGTGCCAGCAGTTTGATAGCGGGATCCTACAATGAGCAGTTCTTC.

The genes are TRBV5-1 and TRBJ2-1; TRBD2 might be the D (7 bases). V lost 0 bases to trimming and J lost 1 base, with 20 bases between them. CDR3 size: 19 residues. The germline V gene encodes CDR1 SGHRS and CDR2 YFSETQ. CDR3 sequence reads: CASSLGLRGGYRSYNEQFF. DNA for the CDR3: TGCGCCAGCAGCTTGGGGCTTAGGGGGGGGTATCGGTCCTACAATGAGCAGTTCTTC. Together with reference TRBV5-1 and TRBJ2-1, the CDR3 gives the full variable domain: KAGVTQTPRYLIKTRGQQVTLSCSPISGHRSVSWYQQTPGQGLQFLFEYFSETQRNKGNFPGRFSGRQFSNSRSEMNVSTLELGDSALYLCASSLGLRGGYRSYNEQFFGPGTRLTVL.

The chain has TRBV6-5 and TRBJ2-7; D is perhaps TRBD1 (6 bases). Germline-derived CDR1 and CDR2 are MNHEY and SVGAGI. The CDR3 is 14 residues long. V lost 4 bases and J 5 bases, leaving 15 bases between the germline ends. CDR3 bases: TGTGCCAGCAGTTCTTACAGGGCAACCAACGAGCAGTACTTC. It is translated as CASSSYRATNEQYF.

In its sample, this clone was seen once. The CDR3 loop is CASSGRTSGTTDTQYF. DNA for the CDR3: TGTGCCAGCAGCGGTAGGACTAGCGGGACGACAGATACGCAGTATTTT. The rearrangement uses TRBV9 and TRBJ2-3, with 12 bases identical to TRBD2. Germline V gene data show CDR1 as SGDLS and CDR2 as YYNGEE. The J segment lost 3 bases and the V segment lost 3 bases, leaving 5 bases of the junction unmatched. There are 16 residues in the CDR3. The complete variable domain, with remaining parts taken from reference TRBV9 and TRBJ2-3, reads DSGVTQTPKHLITATGQRVTLRCSPRSGDLSVYWYQQSLDQGLQFLIQYYNGEERAKGNILERFSAQQFPDLHSELNLSSLELGDSALYFCASSGRTSGTTDTQYFGPGTRLTVL.

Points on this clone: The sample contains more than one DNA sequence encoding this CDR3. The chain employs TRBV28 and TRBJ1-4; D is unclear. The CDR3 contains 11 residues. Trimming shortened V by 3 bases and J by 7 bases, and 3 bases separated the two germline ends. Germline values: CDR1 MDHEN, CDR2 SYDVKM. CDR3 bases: TGTGCCAGCAGTTTGCGTGAAAAACTGTTTTTT. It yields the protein CASSLREKLFF.

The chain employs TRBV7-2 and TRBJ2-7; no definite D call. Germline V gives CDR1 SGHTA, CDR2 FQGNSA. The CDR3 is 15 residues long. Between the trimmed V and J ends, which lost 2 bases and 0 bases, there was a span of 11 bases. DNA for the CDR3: TGTGCCAGCAGCTTAAAGGTGGGCAGCTCCTACGAGCAGTACTTC. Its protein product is CASSLKVGSSYEQYF.

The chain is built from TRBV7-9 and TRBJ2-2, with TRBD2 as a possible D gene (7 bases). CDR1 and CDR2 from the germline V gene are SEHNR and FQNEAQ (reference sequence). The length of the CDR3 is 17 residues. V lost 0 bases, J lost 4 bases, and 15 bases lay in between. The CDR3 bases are TGTGCCAGCAGCTTAGCGCGCGGGGGCCCGGGCACCGGGGAGCTGTTTTTT. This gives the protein CASSLARGGPGTGELFF.

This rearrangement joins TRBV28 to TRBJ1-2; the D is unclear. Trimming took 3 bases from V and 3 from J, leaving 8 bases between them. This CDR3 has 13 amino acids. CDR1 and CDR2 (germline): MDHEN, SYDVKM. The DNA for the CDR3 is TGTGCCAGCAGTTTGTATGGAGACTATGGCTACACCTTC. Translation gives CASSLYGDYGYTF.

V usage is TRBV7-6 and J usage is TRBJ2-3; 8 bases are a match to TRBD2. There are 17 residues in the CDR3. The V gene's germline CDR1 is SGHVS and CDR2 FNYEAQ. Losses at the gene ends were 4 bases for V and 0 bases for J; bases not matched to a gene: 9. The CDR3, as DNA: TGTGCCAGCAGCTACCGGGGGGGTCCTTCTAGCACAGATACGCAGTATTTT. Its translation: CASSYRGGPSSTDTQYF.